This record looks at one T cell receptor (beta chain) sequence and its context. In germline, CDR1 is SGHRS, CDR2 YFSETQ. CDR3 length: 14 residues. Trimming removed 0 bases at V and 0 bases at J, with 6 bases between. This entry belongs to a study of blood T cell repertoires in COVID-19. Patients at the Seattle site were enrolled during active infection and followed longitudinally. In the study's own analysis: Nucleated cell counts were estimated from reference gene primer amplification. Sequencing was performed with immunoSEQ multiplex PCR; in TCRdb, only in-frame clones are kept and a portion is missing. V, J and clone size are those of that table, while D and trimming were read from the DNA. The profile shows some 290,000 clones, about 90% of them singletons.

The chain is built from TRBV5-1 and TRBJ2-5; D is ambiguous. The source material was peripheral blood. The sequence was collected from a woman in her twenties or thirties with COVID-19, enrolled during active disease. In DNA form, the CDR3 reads TGCGCCAGCAGCTTGGTACAGAACCAAGAGACCCAGTACTTC. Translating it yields CASSLVQNQETQYF.